Sequencing of this T cell receptor beta chain was carried out in a study of cytomegalovirus exposure and HLA in healthy donors. Background on the study: The 120 or so validation repertoires used a platform that matched the one used for the approximately 670 first-cohort repertoires, as a later analysis reported. Overall study results and limits: Testing in vitro showed three CMV-associated chains specific for CMV antigens. There were 150 to 200 TCR beta chains listed as cytomegalovirus-associated.

Germline assignment: CDR1 LNHDA and CDR2 SQIVND (reference sequence). V gave up 3 bases and J gave up 9 bases; unmatched junction bases: 15. The CDR3 is 17 residues long. Assay used: immunoSEQ multiplex PCR; TCRdb lists only in-frame clones, some missing. The profile shows 130,000 or so clones, approximately 90% of them singletons. Remarks on this clone: The antigen is not known.

The validation cohort, a group of some 120 subjects, included the donors and was separate from the roughly 600-subject first cohort. Input material: PBMCs. The rearrangement joins TRBV19 to TRBJ2-1; 9 nucleotides line up with TRBD2. The sequence was collected from a woman aged 25 to 39 in good health and CMV-seropositive. In nucleotides, the CDR3 is TGTGCCAGTAGTATTTGGTCGGCCAGCGGGAGGCGGAGTGAGCAGTTCTTC. Translated, it gives CASSIWSASGRRSEQFF.